This T cell receptor (beta chain) was identified during a study of regulatory T cells in long-lasting Graves disease. The table lists this clonotype with a few counts. CDR3 size: 15 residues. Germline lookup yields CDR1 DFQATT and CDR2 SNEGSKA (reference sequence). With V trimmed by 4 bases and J by 7 bases, 12 bases remained unmatched. This sample's time point: persistent/refractory GD, antithyroid drugs over 5 years with positive TRAb. PBMC RNA served as the TCR library source. As collected, the peripheral blood samples measured 8 to 9 milliliters each and went into EDTA tubes. CDR3 regions were amplified by Arm-PCR using iRepertoire HTBI primers to build TCR beta libraries. Original handling: Across samples, roughly 64 TRBV and some 14 TRBJ segments were found. A single record per CDR3 protein comes from TCRdb applying MiXCR to the multiplex PCR reads. For this entry, the V and J calls and clone size follow TCRdb and not the study's own pipeline. The sample consists of over 350,000 distinct CDR3 sequences, roughly 20% of them appearing once.

The chain joins TRBV20-1 to TRBJ1-5; 8 nucleotides line up with TRBD1. The input for sequencing was peripheral blood mononuclear cells (PBMCs), taken when the disease was refractory, from a patient treated with antithyroid drugs. The sequence was obtained from a female donor with Graves disease. The CDR3 sequence is CSAIVVGQGLQPQHF. The DNA of the CDR3 is TGCAGTGCTATCGTTGTCGGACAGGGTTTGCAGCCCCAGCATTTT.